This T cell receptor (beta chain) came from a study of shared clonotypes between healthy human individuals. At the level of the study: For every donor, three CD4 naive, three CD4 memory, two CD8 naive and one CD8 memory plates were used.

The CDR3 loop spans 15 amino acids. The junction had 2 bases not matched to a gene; V was cut back by 2 bases and J by 4 bases. CDR1 and CDR2 (germline): MNHEY, SVGAGI. Regarding the study as a whole: Naive CD4 clonotypes overlapped across a few donors at 4.5% to 5.5%. With few donors, the genetic and exposure-history diversity represented was limited.

With respect to this clone: Its specificity is not known. This sample includes further DNA sequences coding for the same CDR3.

For every subset, genomic DNA was evenly distributed across several immunoSEQ plates. Some clones are missing from TCRdb's copy, which holds only in-frame ones; the method was immunoSEQ multiplex PCR. Of 2 million to 2.5 million clones listed, 85% to 95% are singletons. The gene calls are TRBV6-5 and TRBJ2-6; 7 bases are a match to TRBD1. This TCR came from a man in his late teens or twenties in good health. Some clones in this sample may be carry-over from other donors' samples. The source material was naive CD4+ T cells from PBMCs. This sample's subset: CD45RA+ positively selected. CDR3 coding DNA: TGTGCCAGCAGTTACAGGGGGCCCGGGGCCAACGTCCTGACTTTC. Translation gives CASSYRGPGANVLTF.